This T cell receptor beta chain was documented in a study of glioma-infiltrating T cells. Amplification of TCR alpha and beta CDR3 regions from RNA used iRepertoire nested multiplex PCR. TCRdb re-derived calls from the multiplex PCR reads in MiXCR, one entry per CDR3 protein. The data contain roughly 130,000 distinct CDR3 sequences, more than 20% of them singletons. The CDR3 totals 13 residues. Germline CDR1 reads LNHNV; CDR2 reads YYDKDF (reference sequence). The V and J ends lost 7 bases and 3 bases respectively, with 10 bases between them. This clonotype was observed at least ten times. This receptor was identified in a human donor with low-grade glioma or glioblastoma, undergoing nonglioma brain surgery, or in good health (not recorded which). This chain joins TRBV15 and TRBJ2-1; D possibly matches TRBD1 or TRBD2 (6 bases each). Sequencing used glioma tissue, nonneoplastic brain tissue, or PBMCs (not recorded which). This chain's CDR3 is CATTGARYNEQFF. CDR3 sequence (DNA): TGTGCCACCACGGGGGCCCGCTACAATGAGCAGTTCTTC.